Listed below are T cell receptor beta chains from one sample, sequenced in a study of blood T cell repertoires in COVID-19. Here immunoSEQ multiplex PCR was the method, and the copy in TCRdb shows in-frame clones only, minus some. The table lists approximately 400,000 clones, 70% to 90% of them singletons. Material for sequencing was peripheral blood. The receptor source for this set is a woman aged 45-65 years with COVID-19, enrolled during active disease. Both conserved end residues are part of each CDR3. The D gene is left open where the match is weak. Clone size is not always given. Where it is, it says once, few, many or a class for expanded clones.

clone_size: .
j_call: TRBJ1-2
v_call: TRBV6-6
d_call: .
cdr3_aa: CASSRDSSFYGYTF
cdr3_nt: TGTGCCAGCAGCCGCGACAGCAGCTTCTATGGCTACACCTTC

clone_size: .
j_call: TRBJ1-2
v_call: TRBV11-2
d_call: TRBD1
cdr3_aa: CASSHDRGYGYTF
cdr3_nt: TGTGCCAGCAGCCATGACAGGGGCTATGGCTACACCTTC

clone_size: .
j_call: TRBJ2-2
v_call: TRBV5-6
d_call: .
cdr3_aa: CASSFSSGELFF
cdr3_nt: TGTGCCAGCAGCTTTAGTTCCGGGGAGCTGTTTTTT

clone_size: .
j_call: TRBJ1-2
v_call: TRBV29-1
d_call: .
cdr3_aa: CSVEEGAPLAYGYTF
cdr3_nt: TGCAGCGTTGAAGAGGGAGCACCCTTGGCCTATGGCTACACCTTC

clone_size: .
j_call: TRBJ1-1
v_call: TRBV9
d_call: .
cdr3_aa: CASSSGAGRGPRGTEAFF
cdr3_nt: TGTGCCAGCAGCTCAGGCGCAGGTCGGGGCCCGCGGGGAACTGAAGCTTTCTTT

clone_size: .
j_call: TRBJ1-1
v_call: TRBV25-1
d_call: .
cdr3_aa: CAALQRTTPIEAFF
cdr3_nt: TGTGCCGCCCTACAGCGGACCACCCCAATCGAAGCTTTCTTT

clone_size: .
j_call: TRBJ2-3
v_call: TRBV19
d_call: TRBD1
cdr3_aa: CASSQGALGDTQYF
cdr3_nt: TGTGCCAGTAGTCAGGGGGCTTTAGGGGATACGCAGTATTTT

clone_size: .
j_call: TRBJ1-1
v_call: TRBV18
d_call: .
cdr3_aa: CASSSTGVWDTEAFF
cdr3_nt: TGTGCCAGCTCATCAACCGGGGTGTGGGACACTGAAGCTTTCTTT

clone_size: .
j_call: TRBJ1-2
v_call: TRBV6-5
d_call: TRBD1
cdr3_aa: CASRPTGGGYTF
cdr3_nt: TGTGCCAGCAGGCCTACAGGGGGAGGCTACACCTTC

clone_size: .
j_call: TRBJ1-2
v_call: TRBV29-1
d_call: .
cdr3_aa: CSVATAARQGNYGYTF
cdr3_nt: TGCAGCGTCGCCACCGCCGCAAGGCAGGGCAACTATGGCTACACCTTC

clone_size: .
j_call: TRBJ1-2
v_call: TRBV4-1
d_call: .
cdr3_aa: CASSPGPTARFPYGYTF
cdr3_nt: TGCGCCAGCAGCCCAGGGCCGACCGCCCGCTTTCCCTATGGCTACACCTTC

clone_size: .
j_call: TRBJ1-1
v_call: TRBV12-3/TRBV12-4
d_call: .
cdr3_aa: CASSYGGGTEAFF
cdr3_nt: TGTGCCAGCAGTTACGGGGGAGGAACTGAAGCTTTCTTT

clone_size: .
j_call: TRBJ2-1
v_call: TRBV2
d_call: .
cdr3_aa: CASSGRGYNEQFF
cdr3_nt: TGTGCCAGCAGTGGAAGGGGATACAATGAGCAGTTCTTC

clone_size: .
j_call: TRBJ2-7
v_call: TRBV5-1
d_call: TRBD2
cdr3_aa: CASSLVLLAGGPSGQYF
cdr3_nt: TGCGCCAGCAGCTTAGTCCTACTAGCGGGGGGTCCGTCTGGGCAGTACTTC

clone_size: .
j_call: TRBJ2-7
v_call: TRBV12-3/TRBV12-4
d_call: .
cdr3_aa: CASSSAGSYEQYF
cdr3_nt: TGTGCCAGCAGTTCTGCAGGGTCCTACGAGCAGTACTTC

clone_size: .
j_call: TRBJ2-1
v_call: TRBV29-1
d_call: .
cdr3_aa: CSVGRSINEQFF
cdr3_nt: TGCAGCGTTGGCAGGTCTATTAATGAGCAGTTCTTC

clone_size: .
j_call: TRBJ1-2
v_call: TRBV27
d_call: .
cdr3_aa: CASSFLEAGRSGYTF
cdr3_nt: TGTGCCAGCAGTTTTCTTGAAGCAGGGCGATCGGGCTACACCTTC

clone_size: .
j_call: TRBJ2-7
v_call: TRBV24-1
d_call: TRBD1
cdr3_aa: CATSEETGTYYEQYF
cdr3_nt: TGTGCCACCAGTGAGGAGACAGGGACATACTACGAGCAGTACTTC

clone_size: once
j_call: TRBJ1-2
v_call: TRBV6-1
d_call: TRBD1
cdr3_aa: CASSDGAGGPWGYGYTF
cdr3_nt: TGTGCCAGCAGTGATGGTGCAGGGGGCCCGTGGGGCTATGGCTACACCTTC

clone_size: .
j_call: TRBJ2-5
v_call: TRBV5-1
d_call: .
cdr3_aa: CASSTNTQETQYF
cdr3_nt: TGCGCCAGCAGCACGAATACTCAAGAGACCCAGTACTTC

clone_size: .
j_call: TRBJ1-4
v_call: TRBV27
d_call: .
cdr3_aa: CASSLRQLGEKLFF
cdr3_nt: TGTGCCAGCAGTTTACGACAGCTAGGCGAAAAACTGTTTTTT

clone_size: .
j_call: TRBJ2-5
v_call: TRBV28
d_call: .
cdr3_aa: CASSLGGRKVQETQYF
cdr3_nt: TGTGCCAGCAGTTTGGGGGGACGTAAAGTCCAAGAGACCCAGTACTTC

clone_size: .
j_call: TRBJ2-3
v_call: TRBV3-1/TRBV3-2
d_call: TRBD1
cdr3_aa: CASSLYGTGVSDTQYF
cdr3_nt: TGTGCCAGCAGCCTTTACGGGACAGGGGTGTCAGATACGCAGTATTTT

clone_size: .
j_call: TRBJ1-1
v_call: TRBV5-1
d_call: TRBD1
cdr3_aa: CASSLETGGTEAFF
cdr3_nt: TGCGCCAGCAGCTTGGAAACAGGGGGCACTGAAGCTTTCTTT

clone_size: .
j_call: TRBJ2-3
v_call: TRBV24-1
d_call: TRBD1
cdr3_aa: CATSDWTGSTDTQYF
cdr3_nt: TGTGCCACCAGTGATTGGACAGGGAGCACAGATACGCAGTATTTT

clone_size: .
j_call: TRBJ1-3
v_call: TRBV20-1
d_call: TRBD1
cdr3_aa: CSASDDRGSWNTIYF
cdr3_nt: TGCAGTGCTAGTGACGACAGGGGATCCTGGAACACCATATATTTT

clone_size: .
j_call: TRBJ1-6
v_call: TRBV12-2
d_call: .
cdr3_aa: CASRLVQGRGSYNSPLHF
cdr3_nt: TGTGCAAGTCGCTTAGTGCAGGGACGGGGGTCCTATAATTCACCCCTCCACTTT

clone_size: few
j_call: TRBJ1-5
v_call: TRBV4-1
d_call: TRBD1
cdr3_aa: CASSQDRGLGQPQHF
cdr3_nt: TGCGCCAGCAGCCAAGACAGGGGGCTGGGGCAGCCCCAGCATTTT

clone_size: .
j_call: TRBJ2-7
v_call: TRBV5-1
d_call: TRBD2
cdr3_aa: CASSPGGGADEQYF
cdr3_nt: TGCGCCAGCAGCCCGGGCGGGGGGGCCGACGAGCAGTACTTC

clone_size: .
j_call: TRBJ1-3
v_call: TRBV5-6
d_call: .
cdr3_aa: CASSFGPTGGNTIYF
cdr3_nt: TGTGCCAGCAGCTTCGGTCCTACAGGCGGAAACACCATATATTTT

clone_size: .
j_call: TRBJ1-1
v_call: TRBV30
d_call: TRBD1
cdr3_aa: CAWRGSGGSEAFF
cdr3_nt: TGTGCCTGGAGGGGTTCAGGGGGCTCTGAAGCTTTCTTT

clone_size: .
j_call: TRBJ2-7
v_call: TRBV5-1
d_call: .
cdr3_aa: CASSRSAGLAYEQYF
cdr3_nt: TGCGCCAGCAGCCGATCGGCAGGCCTTGCCTACGAGCAGTACTTC

clone_size: .
j_call: TRBJ2-7
v_call: TRBV5-1
d_call: .
cdr3_aa: CASSFTGFSYEQYF
cdr3_nt: TGCGCCAGCAGCTTTACAGGGTTCTCCTACGAGCAGTACTTC

clone_size: .
j_call: TRBJ2-1
v_call: TRBV27
d_call: TRBD2
cdr3_aa: CASSAAPGLAGGHEQFF
cdr3_nt: TGTGCCAGCAGTGCTGCCCCGGGACTAGCGGGGGGCCATGAGCAGTTCTTC

clone_size: few
j_call: TRBJ1-2
v_call: TRBV18
d_call: TRBD1
cdr3_aa: CATVMRQGADGYTF
cdr3_nt: TGTGCCACCGTAATGAGGCAGGGGGCAGATGGCTACACCTTC

clone_size: .
j_call: TRBJ2-7
v_call: TRBV5-1
d_call: TRBD2
cdr3_aa: CASRQNTGTSGGWQYF
cdr3_nt: TGCGCCAGCAGACAAAATACCGGGACTAGCGGGGGATGGCAGTACTTC

clone_size: .
j_call: TRBJ1-1
v_call: TRBV6-5
d_call: TRBD1
cdr3_aa: CASSYDPTGLRTEAFF
cdr3_nt: TGTGCCAGCAGTTACGACCCGACAGGGTTAAGAACTGAAGCTTTCTTT

clone_size: .
j_call: TRBJ2-7
v_call: TRBV27
d_call: TRBD1
cdr3_aa: CASRAPGQSYEQYF
cdr3_nt: TGTGCCAGCAGAGCTCCGGGACAGTCCTACGAGCAGTACTTC

clone_size: .
j_call: TRBJ2-3
v_call: TRBV24-1
d_call: .
cdr3_aa: CATSDPATDTQYF
cdr3_nt: TGTGCCACCAGTGATCCAGCGACAGATACGCAGTATTTT

clone_size: once
j_call: TRBJ2-3
v_call: TRBV11-2
d_call: .
cdr3_aa: CASSLNIADTQYF
cdr3_nt: TGTGCCAGCAGCTTAAATATCGCAGATACGCAGTATTTT

clone_size: .
j_call: TRBJ2-1
v_call: TRBV5-4
d_call: .
cdr3_aa: CASSLGYHNEQFF
cdr3_nt: TGTGCCAGCAGCTTGGGCTATCACAATGAGCAGTTCTTC

clone_size: .
j_call: TRBJ1-2
v_call: TRBV6-5
d_call: .
cdr3_aa: CASSYPRGGPNYGYTF
cdr3_nt: TGTGCCAGCAGTTACCCTAGGGGTGGACCTAACTATGGCTACACCTTC

clone_size: .
j_call: TRBJ1-4
v_call: TRBV12-5
d_call: .
cdr3_aa: CASGRGTNEKLFF
cdr3_nt: TGTGCTAGTGGACGAGGCACGAATGAAAAACTGTTTTTT

clone_size: .
j_call: TRBJ2-3
v_call: TRBV7-6
d_call: TRBD1
cdr3_aa: CASSLQGKAQDTQYF
cdr3_nt: TGTGCCAGCAGTCTACAGGGGAAGGCACAGGATACGCAGTATTTT

clone_size: .
j_call: TRBJ2-2
v_call: TRBV9
d_call: .
cdr3_aa: CASNTPPEGELFF
cdr3_nt: TGTGCCAGCAACACCCCCCCGGAGGGGGAGCTGTTTTTT

clone_size: .
j_call: TRBJ1-2
v_call: TRBV30
d_call: .
cdr3_aa: CAWSGGGDGYTF
cdr3_nt: TGTGCCTGGAGCGGTGGGGGGGATGGCTACACCTTC

clone_size: .
j_call: TRBJ1-5
v_call: TRBV7-3
d_call: .
cdr3_aa: CASSLTGGGQPQHF
cdr3_nt: TGTGCCAGCAGCTTAACGGGTGGAGGTCAGCCCCAGCATTTT

clone_size: .
j_call: TRBJ1-5
v_call: TRBV5-5
d_call: TRBD1
cdr3_aa: CASSLEGTGNYQPQHF
cdr3_nt: TGTGCCAGCAGCTTGGAAGGGACAGGAAACTATCAGCCCCAGCATTTT

clone_size: .
j_call: TRBJ1-1
v_call: TRBV25-1
d_call: .
cdr3_aa: CASSGGSGALTEAFF
cdr3_nt: TGTGCCAGCAGTGGGGGATCAGGGGCCCTAACTGAAGCTTTCTTT

clone_size: .
j_call: TRBJ2-2
v_call: TRBV30
d_call: .
cdr3_aa: CAWVRQTNTGELFF
cdr3_nt: TGTGCCTGGGTACGACAGACCAACACCGGGGAGCTGTTTTTT

clone_size: .
j_call: TRBJ2-3
v_call: TRBV7-2
d_call: .
cdr3_aa: CASSLRGAAKDTQYF
cdr3_nt: TGTGCCAGCAGCTTACGGGGAGCCGCTAAGGATACGCAGTATTTT

clone_size: few
j_call: TRBJ1-5
v_call: TRBV12-3/TRBV12-4
d_call: .
cdr3_aa: CASSLGGDQPQHF
cdr3_nt: TGTGCCAGCAGTTTAGGGGGGGACCAGCCCCAGCATTTT

clone_size: .
j_call: TRBJ2-3
v_call: TRBV2
d_call: TRBD2
cdr3_aa: CASSDLAGDSDTQYF
cdr3_nt: TGTGCCAGCAGTGATCTAGCGGGGGACTCAGATACGCAGTATTTT

clone_size: once
j_call: TRBJ1-6
v_call: TRBV30
d_call: .
cdr3_aa: CAWSVGGNSPLHF
cdr3_nt: TGTGCCTGGAGTGTGGGGGGAAATTCACCCCTCCACTTT